This T cell receptor beta chain was captured in a study of CD8+ T cells in alopecia areata. Following RNA extraction, reverse transcription yielded cDNA that acted as the sequencing template. TCRdb's copy holds only in-frame clones and misses some; the assay was immunoSEQ multiplex PCR. The sample includes some 80,000 clones, around 61% of them seen just once. Study-wide results and caveats: Affected lesional scalp, above all in alopecia totalis/universalis, was more clonal than normal scalp. Resident alphabeta T-cell populations of normal skin are likewise subject to sequencing in scalp samples.

Documented treatment: oral pan-JAK inhibitor, 5-10 mg twice daily. Concerning this clone: Its antigen is unidentified.

Deletions cut 0 bases from V and 4 bases from J, with 12 bases between. Germline V gene lookup returns CDR1 SGHTA and CDR2 FQGTGA. This CDR3 has 15 residues. V is TRBV7-3 and J is TRBJ1-2; D possibly corresponds to TRBD1 (5 bases). The TCR comes from a human donor with alopecia areata. This sample comprised CD8+ T cells sorted from blood, obtained at week 24, from a patient treated with tofacitinib. The CDR3 spells CASSLTGDGTYGYTF. Here the CDR3 DNA reads TGTGCCAGCAGCTTAACTGGGGACGGAACCTATGGCTACACCTTC.